A selection of T cell receptor beta chains follows, all from one sample in a study of identical twins. TCRdb ran MiXCR on the 5' RACE reads and lists one entry per CDR3 protein. The table has about 810,000 distinct CDR3 sequences, approximately 13% seen once. A further study also used this sample, focusing on yellow fever vaccine responses in identical twins.

The source material was PBMCs. The receptors were sampled from a woman aged 18-30 years in good health. The CDR3 runs from the conserved cysteine through the conserved F or W. A D gene is named only where the DNA matches it firmly. A clone size is listed for some rows: how often the clone was seen (once, few, many), or a class if it is expanded.

d_call	clone_size	v_call	j_call	cdr3_aa	cdr3_nt
NA	NA	TRBV28	TRBJ2-2	CASSLLVGTGELFF	TGTGCCAGCAGTTTATTAGTAGGGACCGGGGAGCTGTTTTTT
NA	few	TRBV27	TRBJ1-5	CASKLGYANQPQHF	TGTGCCAGCAAACTAGGATATGCCAATCAGCCCCAGCATTTT
NA	few	TRBV18	TRBJ2-2	CASSTNVAGSAGELFF	TGTGCCAGCTCAACAAACGTCGCGGGTAGTGCCGGGGAGCTGTTTTTT
TRBD2	NA	TRBV7-9	TRBJ2-7	CASTKLAGYEQYF	TGTGCCAGCACAAAACTAGCGGGCTACGAGCAGTACTTC
TRBD1	many	TRBV28	TRBJ2-1	CASRAGQGQYNEQFF	TGTGCCAGCAGGGCTGGACAGGGCCAATACAATGAGCAGTTCTTC
TRBD2	few	TRBV12-3/TRBV12-4	TRBJ2-5	CASTLGVTSGRGLQETQYF	TGTGCCAGCACCTTGGGGGTGACTAGCGGGAGGGGCCTCCAAGAGACCCAGTACTTC
TRBD1	NA	TRBV4-1	TRBJ1-2	CASSQFGRGFGYTF	TGCGCCAGCAGCCAATTCGGCAGGGGGTTTGGCTACACCTTC
NA	few	TRBV5-1	TRBJ2-1	CASGPERAGPPYNEQFF	TGCGCCAGCGGCCCGGAGAGGGCAGGGCCCCCCTACAATGAGCAGTTCTTC
TRBD1	few	TRBV5-1	TRBJ2-2	CASSALDRANTGELFF	TGCGCCAGCAGCGCCCTGGACAGGGCGAACACCGGGGAGCTGTTTTTT
NA	few	TRBV28	TRBJ2-1	CASSATPGHNPYNEQFF	TGTGCCAGCAGTGCCACACCGGGACATAACCCTTACAATGAGCAGTTCTTC
NA	NA	TRBV9	TRBJ2-5	CASSEGPEGTQYF	TGTGCCAGCAGCGAAGGTCCTGAAGGGACCCAGTACTTC
TRBD2	NA	TRBV11-3	TRBJ2-3	CASSFEIAGTDTQYF	TGTGCCAGCAGCTTCGAGATAGCGGGGACAGATACGCAGTATTTT
TRBD2	NA	TRBV7-7	TRBJ2-5	CASSHGTSGGQETQYF	TGTGCCAGCAGCCATGGGACTAGCGGGGGGCAAGAGACCCAGTACTTC
NA	few	TRBV6-6	TRBJ2-3	CASSHLGADTQYF	TGTGCCAGCAGTCACTTGGGGGCAGATACGCAGTATTTT
NA	many	TRBV5-8	TRBJ1-1	CASSLDGGGGTEAFF	TGTGCCAGCAGCTTGGACGGCGGTGGGGGTACTGAAGCTTTCTTT
NA	few	TRBV5-1	TRBJ2-3	CASSPGVGDTQYF	TGCGCCAGCAGCCCGGGAGTGGGAGATACGCAGTATTTT
TRBD2	NA	TRBV9	TRBJ2-1	CASSDEKGETGGPYNEQFF	TGTGCCAGCAGCGATGAAAAGGGCGAAACGGGAGGCCCCTACAATGAGCAGTTCTTC
NA	many	TRBV12-3/TRBV12-4	TRBJ2-1	CASKAGNNEQFF	TGTGCCAGCAAGGCGGGTAACAATGAGCAGTTCTTC